The 22 T cell receptor beta chains below were found in one sample sequenced in a study of Tregs in tolerant kidney transplant recipients. Sequenced by immunoSEQ multiplex PCR; TCRdb stores in-frame clones only, minus some. There are under 300,000 clones in the sample; approximately 84% occur only once, and around 0.6% lies in the top ten. The specimen sequenced was CD4+ T cells from blood. The receptor source for this set is a human donor in good health.

This clone has only a few counts. This chain joins TRBV6-1 and TRBJ2-7; 7 bases agree with TRBD1. With 7 bases clipped from V and 3 bases from J, the junction kept 12 bases outside the gene matches. This CDR3 has 15 amino acids. Germline V gene sequence: CDR1 MNHNS, CDR2 SASEGT. This chain's CDR3 is CASTISAGGVYEQYF. The CDR3 DNA follows: TGTGCCAGCACCATTTCGGCAGGGGGAGTCTACGAGCAGTACTTC.

The chain combines TRBV4-1 with TRBJ2-6; TRBD2 agrees at 11 bases. V was clipped by 1 base and J by 3 bases; unmatched bases: 2. The CDR3 sequence is 17 residues long. CDR1 and CDR2 from the germline V gene are MGHRA and YSYEKL. CDR3 amino acids: CASSQVAGGLGANVLTF. CDR3 DNA sequence: TGCGCCAGCAGCCAAGTAGCGGGGGGGCTTGGGGCCAACGTCCTGACTTTC.

V gene TRBV7-9 combines with J gene TRBJ1-2, with a possible D match to TRBD1 (5 bases). The V and J ends lost 4 bases and 4 bases respectively, with 13 bases between them. The V gene's germline CDR1 is SEHNR and CDR2 FQNEAQ (reference sequence). The CDR3 is made up of 14 amino acids. CDR3 sequence reads: CASSSGTLSYGYTF. The DNA of the CDR3 is TGTGCCAGCAGCTCCGGGACGCTGAGCTATGGCTACACCTTC.

The V gene is TRBV11-2, the J gene TRBJ1-2; D is unresolved. Germline loops: CDR1 SGHAT, CDR2 FQNNGV. Trimming pared 0 bases from V and 0 bases from J, leaving 5 bases between. CDR3 length: 14 amino acids. The CDR3 DNA sequence: TGTGCCAGCAGCTTAGACCAAGCTAACTATGGCTACACCTTC. It is translated as CASSLDQANYGYTF.

The count of this clone is one. An end of the junction does not agree with germline; a read error may underlie this. The chain has TRBV18 and TRBJ2-5; 7 nucleotides agree with TRBD1. The CDR3 sequence is 15 residues long. Germline CDR1 and CDR2: KGHSH and LQKENI. The CDR3 protein is CASSPPSRGQEAQYF. Written as DNA, the CDR3 is TGTGCCAGCTCACCCCCCTCGAGGGGGCAAGAGGCCCAGTACTTC.

This clone has more than one count but fewer than ten. The chain links TRBV5-1 to TRBJ2-7, with 9 bases that match TRBD1. Germline lookup yields CDR1 SGHRS and CDR2 YFSETQ. With 0 bases clipped from V and 2 bases from J, the junction kept 12 bases outside the gene matches. The CDR3 has 18 amino acids. CDR3 region: CASSLGVGGQGRPYEQYF. The CDR3 coding sequence is TGCGCCAGCAGCTTGGGAGTGGGGGGACAGGGAAGGCCCTACGAGCAGTACTTC.

This clone was seen just once. The chain combines TRBV20-1 with TRBJ2-7; a possible D gene is TRBD1 (6 bases). The CDR3 extends over 11 amino acids. Germline CDR1 is DFQATT and CDR2 is SNEGSKA (reference sequence). V was pared by 3 bases and J by 5 bases, with 8 bases between. Written as DNA, the CDR3 is TGCAGTGCTAGTACAGGGAACGAGCAGTACTTC. It codes for CSASTGNEQYF.

The V and J genes are TRBV6-1 and TRBJ2-7; TRBD1 matches at 7 bases. The CDR3 totals 16 residues. The germline gives CDR1 MNHNS, CDR2 SASEGT. V dropped 0 bases and J dropped 2; count of bases not matched to a gene: 7. The CDR3 spells CASSEAQGDGTYEQYF. CDR3 in DNA: TGTGCCAGCAGTGAAGCGCAGGGGGATGGGACCTACGAGCAGTACTTC.

This clone was counted a single time. This chain links TRBV27 with TRBJ2-1; 8 bases are a match to TRBD1. The CDR3 is made up of 15 amino acids. The trim removed 3 bases at V and 4 bases at J, leaving 5 bases unmatched. Per germline, CDR1 MNHEY and CDR2 SMNVEV (reference sequence). Here the CDR3 DNA reads TGTGCCAGCAGTTTTAGACAGGGGTCTTACAATGAGCAGTTCTTC. Translating it yields CASSFRQGSYNEQFF.

The chain uses TRBV9 and TRBJ1-4, with D unclear. Germline V CDR1 and CDR2: SGDLS, YYNGEE. V lost 4 bases and J 6 bases, leaving 10 bases between the germline ends. The length of the CDR3 is 13 residues. The CDR3 region is CASSLGGDEKLFF. The CDR3 nucleotides are TGTGCCAGCAGCCTCGGAGGCGATGAAAAACTGTTTTTT.

In DNA form, the CDR3 reads TGCGCCAGCAGCTCCGGGGGAGACCAAGAGACCCAGTACTTC. Translation: CASSSGGDQETQYF. This rearrangement joins TRBV5-1 to TRBJ2-5, with D possibly TRBD2 on 6 matching bases. The germline V and J ends were trimmed by 3 bases and 0 bases, with 9 bases remaining between them. CDR1 SGHRS and CDR2 YFSETQ come from the germline V gene. The CDR3 runs to 14 residues.

The gene calls are TRBV2 and TRBJ1-1, with D unclear. V lost 4 bases, J lost 3 bases, and 12 bases lay in between. The CDR3 consists of 14 residues. CDR1 is SNHLY and CDR2 is FYNNEI in the germline V gene. The CDR3 sequence: CASSVNRRDTEAFF. In DNA form, the CDR3 reads TGTGCCAGCAGTGTCAACAGAAGGGACACTGAAGCTTTCTTT.

This clone was seen more than once but under ten times. The CDR3 DNA reads TGTGCCAGCAGCTTGGGCCAGCCCCCCGTCGGGGAGCTGTTTTTT. Translated: CASSLGQPPVGELFF. The gene calls are TRBV7-9 and TRBJ2-2; D unresolved. V gave up 3 bases and J gave up 7 bases, with 15 bases separating them. Germline-derived CDR1 and CDR2 are SEHNR and FQNEAQ (reference sequence). The CDR3 is made up of 15 amino acids.

V usage is TRBV7-8 and J usage is TRBJ2-3; TRBD2 matches at 7 bases. Germline lookup yields CDR1 SGHVS and CDR2 FQNEAQ. J was trimmed by 0 bases and V by 4 bases; bases with no gene match: 7. CDR3 size: 16 residues. CDR3: CASSSPRGVSTDTQYF. As DNA, the CDR3 is TGTGCCAGCAGCTCTCCTCGGGGGGTGAGCACAGATACGCAGTATTTT. Filled out from reference TRBV7-8 and TRBJ2-3, the complete variable domain reads GAGVSQSPRYKVAKRGQDVALRCDPISGHVSLFWYQQALGQGPEFLTYFQNEAQLDKSGLPSDRFFAERPEGSVSTLKIQRTQQEDSAVYLCASSSPRGVSTDTQYFGPGTRLTVL.

The V call is TRBV11-2, the J call TRBJ2-3; 14 bases are shared with TRBD2. The ends lost 7 bases at V and 5 bases at J; junction bases unmatched: 8. Germline V gives CDR1 SGHAT, CDR2 FQNNGV. The length of the CDR3 is 16 residues. Here the CDR3 DNA reads TGTGCCAGCACTCTGGGACTAGCGGGAGATGGAGATACGCAGTATTTT. It translates to CASTLGLAGDGDTQYF. The complete variable domain, with remaining parts taken from reference TRBV11-2 and TRBJ2-3, reads EAGVAQSPRYKIIEKRQSVAFWCNPISGHATLYWYQQILGQGPKLLIQFQNNGVVDDSQLPKDRFSAERLKGVDSTLKIQPAKLEDSAVYLCASTLGLAGDGDTQYFGPGTRLTVL.

Note on this clone: Other DNA sequences within the sample encode an identical CDR3. The chain employs TRBV18 and TRBJ2-3; D uncertain. This CDR3 has 12 residues. Germline V gives CDR1 KGHSH, CDR2 LQKENI. V shed 3 bases and J shed 1 base, with 2 bases lying between them. The CDR3 loop reads CASSPGTDTQYF. In DNA, the CDR3 is TGTGCCAGCTCACCGGGCACAGATACGCAGTATTTT.

The chain joins TRBV30 to TRBJ2-5; no clear D gene. Trimming shortened V by 0 bases and J by 0 bases, and 11 bases separated the two germline ends. The germline V gene encodes CDR1 GTSNPN and CDR2 SVGIG (reference sequence). CDR3 length: 15 residues. The CDR3 is CAWSVLLWYQETQYF. The CDR3 DNA follows: TGTGCCTGGAGTGTATTGCTATGGTACCAAGAGACCCAGTACTTC.

Only a few counts were recorded for this clone. The chain recombines TRBV6-6 with TRBJ2-7, with D perhaps TRBD1 (6 bases). The V gene lost 4 bases and the J gene lost 3 bases, with 13 bases spanning the gap. The CDR3 extends over 14 amino acids. Germline loops: CDR1 MNHNY, CDR2 SVGAGI (reference sequence). The CDR3 loop is CASSSDRTYYEQYF. In DNA, the CDR3 is TGTGCCAGCAGTTCGGACAGAACCTACTACGAGCAGTACTTC.

The chain uses TRBV6-5 and TRBJ2-2, with 9 bases matching TRBD2. With 0 bases clipped from V and 4 bases from J, the junction kept 3 bases outside the gene matches. Germline CDR1 and CDR2: MNHEY and SVGAGI. The CDR3 runs to 16 residues. The CDR3: CASSYSRRGGTGELFF. The DNA for the CDR3 is TGTGCCAGCAGTTACTCGCGGCGGGGGGGCACCGGGGAGCTGTTTTTT.

The V and J genes are TRBV18 and TRBJ2-7; D uncertain. V dropped 6 bases and J dropped 4 bases, with 34 bases sitting between them. This CDR3 is built from 20 residues. The germline gives CDR1 KGHSH, CDR2 LQKENI. The CDR3 loop reads CASSPNPPILTFQATYEQYF. The DNA for the CDR3 is TGTGCCAGCTCCCCGAACCCACCGATTCTTACGTTTCAAGCAACTTACGAGCAGTACTTC.

This rearrangement joins TRBV5-1 to TRBJ2-2; TRBD2 aligns across 16 bases. The J segment lost 0 bases and the V segment lost 4 bases, leaving 3 bases of the junction unmatched. Germline CDR1 is SGHRS and CDR2 is YFSETQ. The CDR3 covers 18 residues. CDR3 DNA: TGCGCCAGCAGCGGGGGACTAGCGGGAGGGCCGAACACCGGGGAGCTGTTTTTT. Protein sequence: CASSGGLAGGPNTGELFF.

V is TRBV7-2 and J is TRBJ2-5, with TRBD2 matching 9 bases. Losses at the gene ends were 5 bases for V and 5 bases for J; bases not matched to a gene: 6. Germline V gene lookup returns CDR1 SGHTA and CDR2 FQGNSA. This CDR3 is 14 amino acids long. In DNA form, the CDR3 reads TGTGCCAGCAGCCCGGGACTAGCTCCCGAGACCCAGTACTTC. This codes for CASSPGLAPETQYF.